Listed below are T cell receptor beta chains from one sample, sequenced in a study of cytomegalovirus exposure and HLA in healthy donors. TCRdb's copy holds only in-frame clones and misses some; the assay was immunoSEQ multiplex PCR. Its listing shows 130,000 or so clones. Sequenced sample: PBMCs. The receptors shown here come from a woman aged 18-29 years in good health and CMV-seronegative. CDR3s include the opening cysteine and the closing phenylalanine or tryptophan. The D gene is left open where the match is weak.

cdr3_aa cdr3_nt v_call d_call cdr3_length j_call
CASSSPGTQGETQYF TGTGCCAGCTCATCACCCGGGACACAAGGAGAGACCCAGTACTTC TRBV18 - 15 TRBJ2-5
CNVEATQRGEQFF TGCAACGTTGAAGCAACCCAGCGGGGGGAGCAGTTCTTC TRBV29-1 TRBD2 13 TRBJ2-1
CASSSRDRVTYEQYF TGTGCCAGCAGTTCCAGGGACAGGGTAACCTACGAGCAGTACTTC TRBV27 TRBD1 15 TRBJ2-7
CASTLTTGKDTEAFF TGTGCCAGCACCCTCACGACAGGGAAGGACACTGAAGCTTTCTTT TRBV6-5 TRBD1 15 TRBJ1-1
CSVENVGEDTEAFF TGCAGCGTTGAAAATGTAGGAGAGGACACTGAAGCTTTCTTT TRBV29-1 - 14 TRBJ1-1
CASSRGENQPQHF TGTGCCAGCAGCCGGGGTGAGAATCAGCCCCAGCATTTT TRBV2 - 13 TRBJ1-5
CASSLRNTQYF TGTGCCAGCAGTCTTAGAAATACGCAGTATTTT TRBV27 - 11 TRBJ2-3
CASSFAGVDTEAFF TGTGCCAGCAGCTTTGCAGGGGTAGACACTGAAGCTTTCTTT TRBV7-2 - 14 TRBJ1-1
CASSIANEQFF TGTGCCAGCAGCATAGCGAATGAGCAGTTCTTC TRBV11-3 - 11 TRBJ2-1
CASTSDPWDITDTQYF TGTGCCAGTACCTCCGATCCGTGGGACATCACAGATACGCAGTATTTT TRBV19 - 16 TRBJ2-3
CATRQGALNTEAFF TGTGCCACCAGGCAGGGGGCCCTGAACACTGAAGCTTTCTTT TRBV15 TRBD1 14 TRBJ1-1
CASSEDWGQWAGELFF TGTGCCAGCAGTGAAGATTGGGGGCAATGGGCCGGGGAGCTGTTTTTT TRBV6-1 - 16 TRBJ2-2
CASRGDTVNTGELFF TGTGCCAGCAGAGGGGACACTGTGAACACCGGGGAGCTGTTTTTT TRBV7-8 - 15 TRBJ2-2
CSVEDWTGSVGEQYF TGCAGCGTTGAAGATTGGACAGGGTCGGTTGGCGAGCAGTACTTC TRBV29-1 TRBD1 15 TRBJ2-7
CASSSKGWFTEAFF TGTGCCAGCAGCTCGAAGGGGTGGTTCACTGAAGCTTTCTTT TRBV5-4 - 14 TRBJ1-1
CASSPRGRGNQPQHF TGTGCCAGTAGTCCTAGAGGGAGAGGCAATCAGCCCCAGCATTTT TRBV19 - 15 TRBJ1-5
CASSPSGRVTYEQYF TGTGCCAGCAGTCCTAGCGGGAGGGTTACCTACGAGCAGTACTTC TRBV6-5 TRBD2 15 TRBJ2-7
CASSQATGTYNEQFF TGCGCCAGCAGCCAAGCTACCGGGACTTACAATGAGCAGTTCTTC TRBV4-1 - 15 TRBJ2-1
CASSLSPSGSTGELFF TGTGCCAGCAGCTTAAGTCCTAGCGGGAGCACCGGGGAGCTGTTTTTT TRBV7-3 TRBD2 16 TRBJ2-2
CAWSLIQAPSGNTIYF TGTGCCTGGAGTTTAATACAGGCACCCTCTGGAAACACCATATATTTT TRBV30 - 16 TRBJ1-3
CSVLYGRAKNEQFF TGCAGCGTTTTATACGGGAGGGCCAAAAATGAGCAGTTCTTC TRBV29-1 TRBD2 14 TRBJ2-1
CASSRAGQQETQYF TGTGCCAGCTCAAGGGCGGGCCAACAAGAGACCCAGTACTTC TRBV2 - 14 TRBJ2-5
CASRGGTEAFF TGTGCCAGCAGGGGGGGGACCGAAGCTTTCTTT TRBV6-5 - 11 TRBJ1-1
CASSPRQGYASGANVLTF TGTGCCAGCAGTCCTAGACAGGGTTACGCCTCTGGGGCCAACGTCCTGACTTTC TRBV2 TRBD1 18 TRBJ2-6
CASSVAGEGTEAFF TGTGCCAGCAGCGTAGCAGGGGAAGGCACTGAAGCTTTCTTT TRBV9 - 14 TRBJ1-1
CSVRAGTGSYNEQFF TGCAGCGTTAGGGCCGGGACAGGGTCCTACAATGAGCAGTTCTTC TRBV29-1 TRBD1 15 TRBJ2-1
CASSLILGGEAFF TGTGCCAGCAGCTTAATCTTGGGGGGGGAAGCTTTCTTT TRBV7-3 - 13 TRBJ1-1
CASSPQELASTEAFF TGTGCCAGCTCACCACAGGAGCTGGCTTCTACTGAAGCTTTCTTT TRBV18 - 15 TRBJ1-1
CASGLSTSGTDGELFF TGTGCCAGCGGATTATCGACTAGCGGGACAGACGGGGAGCTGTTTTTT TRBV28 TRBD2 16 TRBJ2-2
CASSPDRLNYGYTF TGCGCCAGCAGCCCTGACAGACTCAACTATGGCTACACCTTC TRBV5-1 - 14 TRBJ1-2
CASSEYYFDRAKNIQYF TGTGCCAGCAGTGAATATTATTTCGACAGGGCCAAAAACATTCAGTACTTC TRBV6-1 - 17 TRBJ2-4
CASSLVTGESQYF TGTGCCAGCAGCTTGGTAACGGGAGAATCGCAGTATTTT TRBV5-6 - 13 TRBJ2-3